What follows are 30 T cell receptor beta chains derived from one specimen sequenced in a study of blood T cell repertoires in COVID-19. Sequencing was performed with immunoSEQ multiplex PCR; in TCRdb, only in-frame clones are kept and a portion is missing. There are 120,000 to 150,000 clones in the sample; approximately 80% occur only once, and 6.2% lies in the top ten. The specimen sequenced was PBMCs or T cells enriched from blood (not recorded which). All receptors derive from a woman aged 40-49 years who had recovered from COVID-19.

The chain couples TRBV9 to TRBJ2-2, with D hard to call. Trimming cost V 0 bases and J 0 bases, with 6 bases left between them. The length of the CDR3 is 15 residues. The germline CDR1 and CDR2 sequences are SGDLS and YYNGEE. CDR3 amino acids: CASSVAYANTGELFF. As DNA, the CDR3 is TGTGCCAGCAGCGTAGCCTACGCGAACACCGGGGAGCTGTTTTTT.

This chain joins TRBV7-6 and TRBJ1-6, with D unresolved. CDR3 length equals 15 residues. V was clipped by 6 bases and J by 9 bases, with 18 bases between them. From germline, CDR1 is SGHVS and CDR2 FNYEAQ. CDR3 loop: CASSLNYGEISPLHF. DNA of the CDR3: TGTGCCAGCAGTTTAAACTACGGCGAGATTTCACCCCTCCACTTT.

The J gene is TRBJ1-2, the V gene TRBV9, with a tentative D call TRBD1 (6 bases). This CDR3 region has 13 residues. Germline V gives CDR1 SGDLS, CDR2 YYNGEE. Trimming took 2 bases from V and 2 from J, leaving 7 bases between them. CDR3 amino acids: CASSVGTNYGYTF. CDR3 DNA: TGTGCCAGCAGCGTCGGGACAAACTATGGCTACACCTTC. Complete variable domain (other parts from reference TRBV9 and TRBJ1-2): DSGVTQTPKHLITATGQRVTLRCSPRSGDLSVYWYQQSLDQGLQFLIQYYNGEERAKGNILERFSAQQFPDLHSELNLSSLELGDSALYFCASSVGTNYGYTFGSGTRLTVV.

This sequence joins TRBV7-8 and TRBJ1-2; 10 nucleotides line up with TRBD1. There are 15 residues in the CDR3. Germline CDR1 is SGHVS and CDR2 is FQNEAQ. Trimming took 2 bases from V and 7 from J; bases not matched to a gene: 7. The CDR3 sequence is CASSLPPGTGAGYTF. Here the CDR3 DNA reads TGTGCCAGCAGCTTACCGCCCGGGACAGGGGCTGGCTACACCTTC.

The CDR3 DNA is TGTGCCAGCAGACTCGGGACAGGGAGGTCACCCCTCCACTTT. This encodes CASRLGTGRSPLHF. V usage is TRBV3-1 (or the pseudogene TRBV3-2) and J usage is TRBJ1-6, with 9 positions matching TRBD1. Germline V gives CDR1 LGHDT, CDR2 YNNKEL (reference sequence). The CDR3 has 14 residues. Trimming at V came to 6 bases and at J to 10 bases, leaving 7 bases not matched to a gene.

CDR3 coding DNA: TGTGCCACCAGCGGGTCCGTACAGGGGGGTTATGAAAAACTGTTTTTT. Amino acid sequence: CATSGSVQGGYEKLFF. The genes are TRBV15 and TRBJ1-4, with 8 bases that match TRBD1. V shed 5 bases, J shed 6 bases, and the junction held 11 bases outside the gene matches. The length of the CDR3 is 16 residues. Per germline, CDR1 LNHNV and CDR2 YYDKDF (reference sequence).

The gene calls are TRBV6-5 and TRBJ2-1; the D gene is possibly TRBD2 (5 bases). V was trimmed by 0 bases and J by 3 bases, leaving 9 bases between them. Germline values: CDR1 MNHEY, CDR2 SVGAGI. This CDR3 is built from 15 residues. The CDR3 sequence: CASSYSRVLYNEQFF. CDR3 nucleotides: TGTGCCAGCAGTTACTCGAGGGTCCTCTACAATGAGCAGTTCTTC.

This chain uses TRBV6-5 with TRBJ2-7; 7 nucleotides line up with TRBD1. The CDR3 is 13 residues long. J gave up 4 bases and V 9 bases, and 9 bases lay outside the gene matches. Germline assignment: CDR1 MNHEY and CDR2 SVGAGI. The CDR3 is CASGANRGYEQYF. CDR3 nucleotides: TGTGCCAGTGGAGCTAACAGGGGATACGAGCAGTACTTC.

This clone was seen more than once but under ten times. V gene TRBV4-1 combines with J gene TRBJ1-6; 10 nucleotides agree with TRBD1. V lost 3 bases and J lost 9; bases outside the gene matches: 5. Germline V gives CDR1 MGHRA, CDR2 YSYEKL. The CDR3 has 15 amino acids. In DNA form, the CDR3 reads TGCGCCAGCAGCCACCGGACAGGGGGGATTTCACCCCTCCACTTT. This codes for CASSHRTGGISPLHF.

The rearrangement uses TRBV10-3 and TRBJ2-1; D might be TRBD2 (5 bases). V lost 4 bases and J lost 4, with 14 bases in between. Looked up from germline, CDR1 is ENHRY and CDR2 is SYGVKD. The CDR3 loop spans 15 amino acids. The CDR3 here is CAISGGTSRYNEQFF. The CDR3 DNA follows: TGTGCCATCAGTGGTGGAACTAGTCGGTACAATGAGCAGTTCTTC.

This clone was detected once. This chain uses TRBV19 with TRBJ2-4, with 11 bases matching TRBD2. The CDR3 runs 20 residues. V lost 5 bases, J lost 1 base, and 16 bases stayed unmatched. CDR1 LNHDA and CDR2 SQIVND come from the germline V gene (reference sequence). The chain's CDR3 is CASSYRRGTSGRLAKNIQYF. DNA for the CDR3: TGTGCCAGTAGTTACCGAAGGGGGACTAGCGGCCGCCTTGCCAAAAACATTCAGTACTTC. The full variable domain, with the rest looked up from reference TRBV19 and TRBJ2-4, is DGGITQSPKYLFRKEGQNVTLSCEQNLNHDAMYWYRQDPGQGLRLIYYSQIVNDFQKGDIAEGYSVSREKKESFPLTVTSAQKNPTAFYLCASSYRRGTSGRLAKNIQYFGAGTRLSVL.

The rearrangement uses TRBV7-8 and TRBJ2-1; a weak D match, TRBD2 (6 bases). Trimming shortened V by 5 bases and J by 0 bases, and 11 bases separated the two germline ends. Germline CDR1 is SGHVS and CDR2 is FQNEAQ. The length of the CDR3 is 15 residues. CDR3 protein: CASSPGLPSYNEQFF. The CDR3 DNA reads as TGTGCCAGCAGCCCGGGACTGCCCTCCTACAATGAGCAGTTCTTC.

The rearrangement links TRBV6-5 to TRBJ1-5; 9 nucleotides match TRBD1. Germline trimming cut 6 bases from V and 0 bases from J; bases unmatched to any gene: 3. The germline V gene encodes CDR1 MNHEY and CDR2 SVGAGI. CDR3 length: 15 residues. CDR3 sequence (DNA): TGTGCCAGCAGCTGGACAGGGGATAGCAATCAGCCCCAGCATTTT. This translates into CASSWTGDSNQPQHF.

The rearrangement uses TRBV2 and TRBJ1-5, with TRBD1 matching 7 bases. V shed 6 bases and J 6 bases; nucleotides not matched to a gene: 8. Per germline, CDR1 SNHLY and CDR2 FYNNEI. This CDR3 has 14 amino acids. The CDR3, as DNA: TGTGCCAGCAGCAGGGACAGTGGGAGTCAGCCCCAGCATTTT. The encoded protein is CASSRDSGSQPQHF.

V is TRBV15 and J is TRBJ2-1; D remains ambiguous. V lost 0 bases, J lost 6 bases, and 12 bases lay in between. There are 15 residues in the CDR3. Germline CDR1 is LNHNV and CDR2 is YYDKDF (reference sequence). CDR3 region: CATSRETASLNEQFF. CDR3 coding DNA: TGTGCCACCAGCAGAGAAACTGCTTCCCTCAATGAGCAGTTCTTC.

V and J are TRBV3-1 (or the pseudogene TRBV3-2) and TRBJ2-1; TRBD1 might be the D (5 bases). Germline-derived CDR1 and CDR2 are LGHDT and YNNKEL (reference sequence). This CDR3 has 11 residues. Trimming pared 4 bases from V and 7 bases from J, leaving 5 bases between. The DNA of the CDR3 is TGTGCCAGCAGCCGACAGAATGAGCAGTTCTTC. This translates into CASSRQNEQFF.

The chain carries TRBV5-8 and TRBJ2-7; D is unresolved. Germline V CDR1 and CDR2: SGHTS, YDEGEE. This CDR3 is built from 15 residues. V shed 2 bases and J shed 2 bases, with 14 bases lying between them. CDR3 DNA: TGTGCCAGCAGCTTCGGAGAGGTGGTCCCCTACGAGCAGTACTTC. It yields the protein CASSFGEVVPYEQYF.

The gene calls are TRBV4-1 and TRBJ2-4, with D tentatively TRBD1 (5 bases). V was clipped by 0 bases and J by 2 bases, with 20 bases between them. Germline V gene sequence: CDR1 MGHRA, CDR2 YSYEKL. The CDR3 covers 19 residues. DNA of the CDR3: TGCGCCAGCAGCCAAGATCCGACCAGGGCCTTAAGCTCCAAAAACATTCAGTACTTC. Residues: CASSQDPTRALSSKNIQYF.

This clone showed up just a few times. The chain recombines TRBV5-1 with TRBJ2-1; tentatively, D is TRBD1 (6 bases). V was trimmed by 3 bases and J by 0 bases, leaving 10 bases between them. This CDR3 spans 15 amino acids. Germline lookup yields CDR1 SGHRS and CDR2 YFSETQ. The CDR3 sequence is CASSWDTTSYNEQFF. CDR3 DNA: TGCGCCAGCAGCTGGGACACCACCTCCTACAATGAGCAGTTCTTC.

This clone has only one observation. V and J are TRBV3-1 (or the pseudogene TRBV3-2) and TRBJ1-6; D is ambiguous. Germline V CDR1 and CDR2: LGHDT, YNNKEL (reference sequence). The length of the CDR3 is 13 residues. V lost 5 bases, J lost 9 bases, and 11 bases lay in between. CDR3 region: CASSYGRISPLHF. DNA of the CDR3: TGTGCCAGCAGCTACGGGAGGATTTCACCCCTCCACTTT.

The rearrangement links TRBV13 to TRBJ2-1, with TRBD2 as a possible D gene (6 bases). V was cut by 2 bases and J by 0 bases, with 14 bases left in between. Germline CDR1 reads PRHDT; CDR2 reads FYEKMQ (reference sequence). The CDR3 extends over 17 amino acids. CDR3 amino acids: CASSLITSRSSYNEQFF. The CDR3 DNA reads as TGTGCCAGCAGCTTAATAACTAGCCGAAGCTCCTACAATGAGCAGTTCTTC.

The rearrangement links TRBV29-1 to TRBJ1-1; 8 bases fit TRBD1. This CDR3 comprises 13 residues. J gave up 7 bases and V 3 bases, and 7 bases lay outside the gene matches. The V gene's germline CDR1 is SQVTM and CDR2 ANQGSEA. The chain's CDR3 is CSVDGQGAGEAFF. The CDR3 region has the DNA TGCAGCGTTGATGGGCAGGGGGCGGGTGAAGCTTTCTTT.

The CDR3 sequence is CASSNPTGNQETQYF. In DNA form, the CDR3 reads TGTGCCAGCAGCAACCCGACAGGAAACCAAGAGACCCAGTACTTC. This rearrangement joins TRBV21-1 to TRBJ2-5; the listed D gene, TRBD1, was not tested against the DNA. TRBV21-1 is tagged as a pseudogene. This CDR3 region has 15 residues.

V gene TRBV9 combines with J gene TRBJ2-1; 12 bases align to TRBD2. The CDR3 runs to 16 residues. Germline V CDR1 and CDR2: SGDLS, YYNGEE. After removal of 4 bases from V and 9 bases from J, the junction contained 11 bases not matched to a gene. DNA of the CDR3: TGTGCCAGCAGCTTAAAGACTAGCGGGAGTATCGGTGAGCAGTTCTTC. Protein sequence: CASSLKTSGSIGEQFF.

This clone has just a few counts. The chain recombines TRBV2 with TRBJ1-1, with 7 bases identical to TRBD1. The CDR3 loop spans 17 amino acids. Unmatched junction bases numbered 14, after V lost 7 bases and J lost 0 bases. The V gene's germline CDR1 is SNHLY and CDR2 FYNNEI. The DNA for the CDR3 is TGTGCCAGCACCCTGAAGGGGGCACGAGAAGTGAACACTGAAGCTTTCTTT. Amino acid sequence: CASTLKGAREVNTEAFF.

This clone was found a few times. This sequence joins TRBV9 and TRBJ1-1; D might be TRBD1 (5 bases). Trimming cost V 4 bases and J 1 base, with 14 bases left between them. Per germline, CDR1 SGDLS and CDR2 YYNGEE. This CDR3 comprises 15 residues. CDR3 sequence: CASSLLPDRNTEAFF. CDR3 coding DNA: TGTGCCAGCAGCCTCCTACCCGACAGGAACACTGAAGCTTTCTTT.

The chain has TRBV7-9 and TRBJ2-7, with 9 bases matching TRBD1. The CDR3 totals 13 residues. Trimming took 5 bases from V and 5 from J; bases not matched to a gene: 4. Germline V gene data show CDR1 as SEHNR and CDR2 as FQNEAQ (reference sequence). CDR3 in amino acids: CASSRQGGHEQYF. The CDR3 DNA is TGTGCCAGCAGCCGACAGGGGGGCCACGAGCAGTACTTC.

This sequence joins TRBV27 and TRBJ1-1; D gene unclear. CDR3 length: 16 residues. Germline CDR1 reads MNHEY; CDR2 reads SMNVEV (reference sequence). Trimming removed 2 bases at V and 5 bases at J, with 18 bases between. The CDR3 nucleotides read TGTGCCAGCAGTTTACTCGTCGGAGGGTTTGGGACTGAAGCTTTCTTT. It codes for CASSLLVGGFGTEAFF.

The chain uses TRBV6-5 and TRBJ1-1, with 7 nucleotides matching TRBD1. V lost 3 bases, J lost 1 base, and 5 bases stayed unmatched. Germline V gives CDR1 MNHEY, CDR2 SVGAGI. This CDR3 is built from 15 residues. In nucleotides, the CDR3 is TGTGCCAGCAGTTATTCCGGACAGGCGAACACTGAAGCTTTCTTT. Its protein product is CASSYSGQANTEAFF.

The chain recombines TRBV19 with TRBJ2-1; TRBD2 aligns across 8 bases. Germline CDR1 is LNHDA and CDR2 is SQIVND (reference sequence). This CDR3 has 15 amino acids. After removal of 3 bases from V and 5 bases from J, the junction contained 6 bases not matched to a gene. For the CDR3, the DNA is TGTGCCAGTAGTATTTCAGCGGGAGCGCACAATGAGCAGTTCTTC. Its translation: CASSISAGAHNEQFF. Drawing the rest from reference TRBV19 and TRBJ2-1, the complete variable domain is DGGITQSPKYLFRKEGQNVTLSCEQNLNHDAMYWYRQDPGQGLRLIYYSQIVNDFQKGDIAEGYSVSREKKESFPLTVTSAQKNPTAFYLCASSISAGAHNEQFFGPGTRLTVL.